What follows are 25 T cell receptor beta chains derived from one specimen sequenced in a study of CD8 T cell repertoires and HIV-1 epitope variants (dated by TCRdb to the early 2020s). These receptors have no known antigen. The library was generated by the immunoSEQ multiplex PCR assay. TCRdb retrieved this table from immuneACCESS and kept in-frame rearrangements only. Not all clones are present; in checked studies, unresolved V genes account for under half, and no reason is known for the remainder. Across this sample there are about 6,000 clones, with 64% seen only once. In total, the top ten clones hold around 40% of the sample. The sample was cultured CD8+ T cells derived from PBMCs. These receptors all stem from a male donor with HIV.

The chain recombines TRBV2 with TRBJ1-2, with TRBD1 as a possible D gene (6 bases). The CDR3 runs to 19 residues. V was trimmed by 4 bases and J by 0 bases, leaving 24 bases between them. CDR1 and CDR2 from the germline V gene are SNHLY and FYNNEI. This chain's CDR3 is CASSGSGGPGSLANYGYTF. For the CDR3, the DNA is TGTGCCAGCAGTGGAAGTGGGGGGCCAGGCAGCTTGGCTAACTATGGCTACACCTTC. The full variable domain, rest sourced from reference TRBV2 and TRBJ1-2, is EPEVTQTPSHQVTQMGQEVILRCVPISNHLYFYWYRQILGQKVEFLVSFYNNEISEKSEIFDDQFSVERPDGSNFTLKIRSTKLEDSAMYFCASSGSGGPGSLANYGYTFGSGTRLTVV.

This clone was detected only once. This chain uses TRBV10-2 with TRBJ2-5, with a possible D match to TRBD2 (5 bases). Germline V gene lookup returns CDR1 WSHSY and CDR2 SAAADI. Between the trimmed V and J ends, which lost 8 bases and 5 bases, there was a span of 18 bases. This CDR3 comprises 14 residues. The CDR3 DNA reads TGCGCCAGCTCAACCCAGAGGGAGTGGGAGACCCAGTACTTC. It is translated as CASSTQREWETQYF.

This clone was detected a few times. The chain recombines TRBV28 with TRBJ1-5; D not certain. The CDR3 covers 13 residues. Germline V gene data show CDR1 as MDHEN and CDR2 as SYDVKM. The V and J ends lost 2 bases and 3 bases respectively, with 5 bases between them. As DNA, the CDR3 is TGTGCCAGCAGTTTACTAATCAATCAGCCCCAGCATTTT. Its protein is CASSLLINQPQHF.

The rearrangement uses TRBV7-9 and TRBJ1-1; D is uncertain. CDR1 is SEHNR and CDR2 is FQNEAQ in the germline V gene (reference sequence). The germline V and J ends were trimmed by 2 bases and 3 bases, with 13 bases remaining between them. The CDR3 extends over 15 amino acids. CDR3 bases: TGTGCCAGCAGCTTACCTGTGGGCCCTTACACTGAAGCTTTCTTT. Protein: CASSLPVGPYTEAFF.

This chain connects TRBV5-1 to TRBJ2-7; weak D call: TRBD1 (5 bases). V was cut by 0 bases and J by 4 bases, with 11 bases left in between. The CDR3 loop spans 14 amino acids. Looked up from germline, CDR1 is SGHRS and CDR2 is YFSETQ. The CDR3, as DNA: TGCGCCAGCAGCTTGGAGGGGATGGAATACGAGCAGTACTTC. It encodes CASSLEGMEYEQYF. Filled out from reference TRBV5-1 and TRBJ2-7, the complete variable domain reads KAGVTQTPRYLIKTRGQQVTLSCSPISGHRSVSWYQQTPGQGLQFLFEYFSETQRNKGNFPGRFSGRQFSNSRSEMNVSTLELGDSALYLCASSLEGMEYEQYFGPGTRLTVT.

The chain couples TRBV6-5 to TRBJ1-5; 7 bases map to TRBD1. Looked up from germline, CDR1 is MNHEY and CDR2 is SVGAGI. Losses at the gene ends were 5 bases for V and 1 base for J; bases not matched to a gene: 5. The CDR3 has 15 amino acids. CDR3 amino acids: CASSLTGTSNQPQHF. The CDR3 DNA sequence: TGTGCCAGCAGTCTGACAGGGACGAGCAATCAGCCCCAGCATTTT.

The CDR3 sequence: CASREGQPYQETQYF. CDR3 DNA: TGCGCCAGCAGAGAAGGGCAGCCGTACCAAGAGACCCAGTACTTC. The V gene is TRBV5-1, the J gene TRBJ2-5; no clear D. V was trimmed by 5 bases and J by 0 bases, leaving 14 bases between them. CDR3 size: 15 residues. Germline CDR1 SGHRS, CDR2 YFSETQ.

This clone was counted a single time. V usage is TRBV5-1 and J usage is TRBJ2-3; no clear D gene. V lost 2 bases to trimming and J lost 2 bases, with 9 bases between them. In germline, CDR1 is SGHRS, CDR2 YFSETQ. CDR3 length equals 14 residues. In DNA form, the CDR3 reads TGCGCCAGCAGCTTTGATAAGACCACAGATACGCAGTATTTT. Amino acid sequence: CASSFDKTTDTQYF.

V is TRBV6-5 and J is TRBJ1-1; D is ambiguous. The germline V and J ends were trimmed by 0 bases and 7 bases, with 9 bases remaining between them. Germline assignment: CDR1 MNHEY and CDR2 SVGAGI. The CDR3 has 13 amino acids. The DNA of the CDR3 is TGTGCCAGCAGTTACTCTTCCTTAGATGAAGCTTTCTTT. As protein: CASSYSSLDEAFF.

J is TRBJ2-2 and V is TRBV5-5; D gene unclear. The CDR3 length is 13 residues. The germline V gene encodes CDR1 SGHKS and CDR2 YYEKEE (reference sequence). Trimming left V 4 bases short and J 4 bases short, with 8 bases between. This CDR3 is CASSVDLTGELFF. CDR3 nucleotide sequence: TGTGCCAGCAGCGTGGACCTCACCGGGGAGCTGTTTTTT.

The genes are TRBV10-3 and TRBJ2-7, with TRBD1 matching 10 bases. Trimming removed 4 bases from V and 6 bases from J; junction bases left unmatched: 6. The CDR3 is made up of 14 amino acids. Germline CDR1 reads ENHRY; CDR2 reads SYGVKD. The CDR3 region is CAISVGGQGGEQYF. Here the CDR3 DNA reads TGTGCCATCAGTGTGGGAGGACAGGGGGGCGAGCAGTACTTC.

This rearrangement joins TRBV6-5 to TRBJ1-3; maybe TRBD1 (5 bases). CDR1 is MNHEY, CDR2 SVGAGI, per germline. The CDR3 runs 15 residues. V dropped 6 bases and J dropped 0 bases, with 12 bases sitting between them. For the CDR3, the DNA is TGTGCCAGCAGCCCACGACAGATCTCTGGAAACACCATATATTTT. Protein product: CASSPRQISGNTIYF.

A few counts support this clone. The V gene is TRBV5-5, the J gene TRBJ2-7; no clear D. Germline CDR1 and CDR2: SGHKS and YYEKEE (reference sequence). V gave up 2 bases and J gave up 5 bases, with 17 bases separating them. The CDR3 spans 15 residues. CDR3 sequence (DNA): TGTGCCAGCAGCTTCGAAGAGCGCCCAGGCGACGAGCAGTACTTC. This encodes CASSFEERPGDEQYF.

The chain has TRBV5-1 and TRBJ2-3; D remains unclear. Trimming left V 4 bases short and J 0 bases short, with 3 bases between. Germline V lookup: CDR1 SGHRS, CDR2 YFSETQ. The CDR3 spans 12 residues. The CDR3: CASSLSTDTQYF. In DNA form, the CDR3 reads TGCGCCAGCAGCCTTAGCACAGATACGCAGTATTTT.

This chain uses TRBV29-1 with TRBJ2-7, with 9 bases fitting TRBD1. Germline V gene sequence: CDR1 SQVTM, CDR2 ANQGSEA. With V trimmed by 6 bases and J by 7 bases, 7 bases remained unmatched. The CDR3 has 12 amino acids. The CDR3 DNA is TGCAGCGTGGGGACAGGGCCTTTAGAGCAGTACTTC. Translation: CSVGTGPLEQYF.

Only a few counts were recorded for this clone. The chain uses TRBV5-8 and TRBJ1-3, with 7 bases fitting TRBD1. This CDR3 has 14 residues. V shed 2 bases and J 5 bases; nucleotides not matched to a gene: 4. Germline loops: CDR1 SGHTS, CDR2 YDEGEE. DNA for the CDR3: TGTGCCAGCAGCTTCCCGGGACAGAGAAACACCATATATTTT. It codes for CASSFPGQRNTIYF.

This clone was seen just once. The chain has TRBV7-2 and TRBJ1-2, with TRBD1 matching 12 bases. The CDR3 has 16 residues. The junction had 10 bases not matched to a gene; V was cut back by 5 bases and J by 6 bases. Germline loops: CDR1 SGHTA, CDR2 FQGNSA. The CDR3 sequence is CASSQAAGTGGHGYTF. The CDR3 DNA reads as TGTGCCAGCAGCCAAGCGGCGGGGACAGGGGGCCATGGCTACACCTTC.

V gene TRBV28 combines with J gene TRBJ1-4; TRBD1 agrees at 8 bases. V was clipped by 7 bases and J by 5 bases; unmatched bases: 6. The germline V gene has CDR1 MDHEN and CDR2 SYDVKM. The CDR3 is 14 residues long. CDR3 residues: CASNYRTGNEKLFF. For the CDR3, the DNA is TGTGCCAGCAATTATCGGACAGGGAATGAAAAACTGTTTTTT.

The rearrangement uses TRBV11-1 and TRBJ2-7; tentative D call: TRBD1 (6 bases). CDR1 SGHAT and CDR2 FQDESV come from the germline V gene (reference sequence). The CDR3 runs 14 residues. Trimming pared 10 bases from V and 5 bases from J, leaving 21 bases between. CDR3: CANSPTGDIHEQYF. In DNA, the CDR3 is TGTGCCAACAGTCCCACTGGGGACATCCACGAGCAGTACTTC.

This clone was seen a handful of times. CDR3 protein: CASSLDGDRGVGEQYF. In DNA form, the CDR3 reads TGCGCCAGCAGCTTGGATGGGGACAGGGGGGTGGGCGAGCAGTACTTC. V is TRBV5-1 and J is TRBJ2-7; 11 nucleotides agree with TRBD1. Trimming took 0 bases from V and 6 from J; bases not matched to a gene: 8. In germline, CDR1 is SGHRS, CDR2 YFSETQ. The CDR3 spans 16 residues.

The rearrangement joins TRBV6-1 to TRBJ2-7, with D unclear. Trimming took 6 bases from V and 2 from J, leaving 14 bases between them. The CDR3 runs 14 residues. Germline CDR1 is MNHNS and CDR2 is SASEGT. The CDR3 DNA sequence: TGTGCCAGCAGCACCGAACTGGGCCCCTACGAGCAGTACTTC. This gives the protein CASSTELGPYEQYF.

The genes are TRBV7-9 and TRBJ2-1; 7 bases fit TRBD2. This CDR3 has 15 amino acids. J was trimmed by 6 bases and V by 6 bases; bases with no gene match: 11. Germline V gives CDR1 SEHNR, CDR2 FQNEAQ (reference sequence). The CDR3 loop is CASSYTSEEVNEQFF. The CDR3 DNA reads TGTGCCAGCAGTTACACTAGCGAGGAGGTCAATGAGCAGTTCTTC.

The V gene is TRBV15, the J gene TRBJ1-6; D is uncertain. Per germline, CDR1 LNHNV and CDR2 YYDKDF (reference sequence). This CDR3 has 16 residues. V was cut by 2 bases and J by 5 bases, with 13 bases left in between. The CDR3 loop reads CATSRLPRPNNSPLHF. The CDR3 DNA is TGTGCCACCAGCAGATTACCTCGACCAAATAATTCACCCCTCCACTTT.

This chain uses TRBV7-6 with TRBJ2-6, with D unresolved. The CDR3 runs 17 residues. Between the trimmed V and J ends, which lost 2 bases and 0 bases, there was a span of 11 bases. Looked up from germline, CDR1 is SGHVS and CDR2 is FNYEAQ. For the CDR3, the DNA is TGTGCCAGCAGCTTAAGTGTCGGCACCTCTGGGGCCAACGTCCTGACTTTC. Translation gives CASSLSVGTSGANVLTF.

This clone was counted a few times. The chain employs TRBV27 and TRBJ1-1; D uncertain. This CDR3 region has 13 residues. Germline-derived CDR1 and CDR2 are MNHEY and SMNVEV (reference sequence). The ends were cut back, 4 bases at V and 0 bases at J, with 6 bases in the middle. The CDR3 loop reads CASSSSVNTEAFF. The DNA of the CDR3 is TGTGCCAGCAGTTCCTCTGTGAACACTGAAGCTTTCTTT.